Ten or more counts support the clone carrying this T cell receptor (beta chain). Its antigen remains unidentified. This sample was included in a study of T cells in Graves' hyperthyroidism and ophthalmopathy. Study-wide findings and caveats: The model made its ophthalmopathy prediction, and onset followed a median approximately 6 months later. Ophthalmopathy was distinguished from stable hyperthyroidism by 13 V-J signatures. Most thyroid clonotypes that were expanded above 0.001 also turned up in blood.

This CDR3 spans 15 amino acids. The germline V gene has CDR1 ENHRY and CDR2 SYGVKD. V lost 5 bases, J lost 0 bases, and 11 bases lay in between. The investigators amplified TCR beta CDR3 regions from RNA transcripts. The HTBI set primed first-round TCR CDR3 RT-PCR. TCRdb re-analysed the multiplex PCR reads in MiXCR, keeping a single row per CDR3 protein. In the table there are about 500,000 distinct CDR3 sequences, about 46% of which are singletons. What was sequenced was peripheral blood or thyroid tissue (not recorded which). The V and J genes are TRBV10-3 and TRBJ1-3; D is perhaps TRBD1 (6 bases). The sequence was obtained from an adult woman with Graves' disease, either hyperthyroidism or ophthalmopathy (not recorded which). The CDR3 loop reads CAISPGQSSGNTIYF. The DNA for the CDR3 is TGTGCCATCAGTCCCGGACAGAGCTCTGGAAACACCATATATTTT.